The entry that follows covers one TCR beta chain sequence. The specificity of this receptor is unknown. One base away there is no much larger clone; base qualities are not given. This specimen belongs to a study of T cell repertoires in cytomegalovirus infection (dated 2019 in TCRdb). Turning to the overall study: Peptide stimulations targeted recently identified HLA-C-restricted CMV epitopes, whose presentation resists viral immunomodulation, together with well-studied HLA-B-restricted epitopes. Donor HLA type was relevant to the analysis, because carriage of CMV infection together with the matching HLA type was indicated by public TCR beta signatures.

General findings and caveats noted by the study authors: In both this cohort and an independent approximately 370-donor cohort, the cumulative frequency of public TCR beta family members distinguished carriers of CMV infection plus the relevant HLA type. The ex vivo response was dominated by HLA-C-restricted CMV-specific TCR beta clonotypes, and the single most frequent clonotype in two of eight donors was supplied by these HLA-C-restricted clonotypes.

The trim is 3 bases for V and 2 bases for J, with a gap of 12 bases between the germline ends. CDR1 SGHDT and CDR2 YYEEEE are derived from the germline V gene. The CDR3 runs 15 residues from the cysteine to the phenylalanine. Only the CDR3 DNA stays, 45 bases, in frame from base 1. What this sample's treatment or condition label stands for: in vitro stimulation with specific CMV peptide epitopes to enrich CMV-specific T cells. Instrument on record: Illumina HiSeq 1500. The public sequencing data were trimmed at Q25 with fastp and processed into clonotypes with MiXCR by TCRdb, which kept only in-frame beta chains. Rows with a matching CDR3 protein are joined into one entry that keeps the most common DNA and genes. For this sample there are about 570,000 distinct CDR3 sequences; over 35% appear just once. About half of the sample is taken by the ten largest.

This TCR came from a human donor in good health (CMV status not recorded). Some clones in this sample may be carry-over from other donors' samples. The starting material was cultured PBMCs, obtained from culture after CMV antigen stimulation. The rearrangement joined TRBV5-6 to TRBJ1-5; TRBD1 could be the D gene, as 6 bases match. The bases are TGTGCCAGCAGCTGGCTTAAGGGGGGCAATCAGCCCCAGCATTTT. Its protein reads: CASSWLKGGNQPQHF.